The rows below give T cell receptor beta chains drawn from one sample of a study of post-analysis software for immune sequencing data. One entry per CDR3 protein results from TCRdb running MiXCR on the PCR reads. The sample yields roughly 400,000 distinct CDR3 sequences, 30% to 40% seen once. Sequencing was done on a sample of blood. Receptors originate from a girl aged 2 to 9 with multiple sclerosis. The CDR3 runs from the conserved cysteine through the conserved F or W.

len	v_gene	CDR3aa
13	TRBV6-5	CASTTGLWKGAFF
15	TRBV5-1	CASSPYPGFTDTQYF
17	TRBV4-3	CASSQAPSGRNAYEQYF
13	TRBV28	CASSLSSNNEQFF
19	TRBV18	CASSPLGTSGSVGGETQYF
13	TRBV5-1	CASSGRIDNEQFF
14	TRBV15	CATIQMGAGNGYTF
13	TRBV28	CASSSTGVGTQYF
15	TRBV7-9	CASSPGRLSNQPQHF
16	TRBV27	CASSSPGSGHPYEQYF
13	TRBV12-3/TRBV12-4	CASSFLTRDGYTF
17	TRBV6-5	CASSYSLRGGGTDTQYF
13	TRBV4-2	CASSQQLYFGYTF
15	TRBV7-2	CASSLDRLVWYEQYF
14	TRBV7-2	CASSFHDLRREQYF
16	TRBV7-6	CASSPSGGQLNQPQHF
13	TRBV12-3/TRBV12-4	CASSIGTDYGYTF
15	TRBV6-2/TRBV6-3	CASSYLSGFRETQYF
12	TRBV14	CASSRTSYEQYF
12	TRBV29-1	CSVGEQGEGYTF
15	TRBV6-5	CASSYRTSGRDEQFF
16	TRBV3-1	CASSGSRAGSTDTQYF
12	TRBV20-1	CSASLGNNEQFF
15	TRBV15	CATSRADRNQETQYF
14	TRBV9	CASSLRASVYEQYF
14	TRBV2	CASTGTGVTTEAFF
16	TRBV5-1	CASSRPSRDRANEQFF
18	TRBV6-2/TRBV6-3	CASSHTLGTLKHSYEQYF
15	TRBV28	CASGPGRQAVYGYTF
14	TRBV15	CATSKLAGEETQYF
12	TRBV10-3	CAISDRSDIQYF
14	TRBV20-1	CSAREHREPYGYTF
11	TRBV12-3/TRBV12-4	CASSFGPVAFF
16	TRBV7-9	CASSYRGPDGNQPQHF
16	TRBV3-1	CASSTYSGGKSGTQYF
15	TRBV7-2	CASSPQQSSNQPQHF
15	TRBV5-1	CASSWTGGASDGYTF
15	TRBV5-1	CASSATIATNEKLFF
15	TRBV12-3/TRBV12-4	CASSSRYLSNQPQHF
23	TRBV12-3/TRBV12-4	CASSPQLQDIATSGGRREETQYF
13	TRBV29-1	CSVPGQGNYGYTF
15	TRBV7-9	CASSLPSRATYGYTF
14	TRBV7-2	CASSPDYPQETQYF
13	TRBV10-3	CATENRGPYEQYF
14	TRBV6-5	CASSYVGENTEAFF
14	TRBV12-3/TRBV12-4	CASSLRTENTEAFF
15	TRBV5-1	CASSPVDRDYLGYTF
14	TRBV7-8	CASSLDRVGNTIYF